Presented here are 10 T cell receptor beta chains from one specimen sequenced in a study of T cell responses to AZD1222 COVID-19 vaccine (dated by TCRdb to the early 2020s). What the time point label conveys for this sample: baseline before first vaccination. Libraries were made using the immunoSEQ multiplex PCR assay. TCRdb carries this immuneACCESS record with in-frame sequences only. Its versions omit some clonotypes, under half of them owing to an unresolved V gene in the studies checked, with the rest unexplained. The sample data list around 150,000 clones, and about 95% of these were observed just once. The ten largest clones capture roughly 1.3% of the sample. The sample here was peripheral blood, taken on day 0 of AZD1222 vaccination. These receptor sequences come from an adult in good health.

The chain recombines TRBV6-1 with TRBJ2-2; tentative D call: TRBD1 (5 bases). CDR1 MNHNS and CDR2 SASEGT come from the germline V gene. This CDR3 is built from 16 residues. The V gene lost 0 bases and the J gene lost 3 bases, with 11 bases spanning the gap. Here the CDR3 DNA reads TGTGCCAGCAGTGAAGCGCAAGGGGCACACACCGGGGAGCTGTTTTTT. Translation: CASSEAQGAHTGELFF.

This clone is a singleton in its sample. The chain joins TRBV19 to TRBJ1-6; 8 positions agree with TRBD1. The CDR3 spans 15 residues. Germline V gives CDR1 LNHDA, CDR2 SQIVND (reference sequence). The V gene end was trimmed by 7 bases and the J gene end by 9 bases; junction bases not matched to a gene: 11. In DNA, the CDR3 is TGTGCCAGTATCCCCAACAGGGGGATGAGTTCACCCCTCCACTTT. It is translated as CASIPNRGMSSPLHF.

The V gene is TRBV7-2, the J gene TRBJ2-1; TRBD2 matches 7 bases. With 0 bases clipped from V and 2 bases from J, the junction kept 10 bases outside the gene matches. Germline CDR1 is SGHTA and CDR2 is FQGNSA. The CDR3 runs 18 residues. Here the CDR3 reads CASSLAPPSSGTYNEQFF. As DNA, the CDR3 is TGTGCCAGCAGCTTAGCACCCCCCTCTAGCGGAACCTACAATGAGCAGTTCTTC.

The chain combines TRBV29-1 with TRBJ1-2; D possibly corresponds to TRBD1 (5 bases). Germline V gene data show CDR1 as SQVTM and CDR2 as ANQGSEA. Trimming left V 3 bases short and J 2 bases short, with 10 bases between. CDR3 length: 13 amino acids. The CDR3 nucleotides read TGCAGCGTTGAGACCAGGGTGAACTATGGCTACACCTTC. Its translation: CSVETRVNYGYTF.

This rearrangement joins TRBV12-3 or TRBV12-4 to TRBJ1-5, with D perhaps matching TRBD1 (5 bases). Trimming stripped 6 bases from V and 6 bases from J, with 12 bases between. The CDR3 has 13 amino acids. CDR3 in DNA: TGTGCCAGCAGCCGGGACCCAGCTCAGCCCCAGCATTTT. It translates to CASSRDPAQPQHF.

The chain links TRBV6-4 to TRBJ2-2, with TRBD1 identical over 11 bases. With 3 bases clipped from V and 6 bases from J, the junction kept 3 bases outside the gene matches. This CDR3 is 15 amino acids long. The germline gives CDR1 MRHNA, CDR2 SNTAGT. The CDR3 reads CASSEGQGAPGELFF. CDR3 bases: TGTGCCAGCAGTGAAGGACAGGGGGCTCCCGGGGAGCTGTTTTTT.

The rearrangement joins TRBV29-1 to TRBJ2-1, with TRBD2 matching 8 bases. The CDR3 totals 14 residues. Germline lookup yields CDR1 SQVTM and CDR2 ANQGSEA. The ends lost 1 base at V and 4 bases at J; junction bases unmatched: 3. The CDR3, as DNA: TGCAGCGTTGAAGTAGCGGGGAAATACAATGAGCAGTTCTTC. Amino acid sequence: CSVEVAGKYNEQFF.

The chain recombines TRBV7-2 with TRBJ2-1, with D maybe TRBD2 (5 bases). This CDR3 comprises 15 residues. V was trimmed by 1 base and J by 0 bases, leaving 7 bases between them. Germline V gene lookup returns CDR1 SGHTA and CDR2 FQGNSA. The CDR3 DNA sequence: TGTGCCAGCAGCTTAGGAGCGGACTCCTACAATGAGCAGTTCTTC. Its translation is CASSLGADSYNEQFF. The full variable domain, in which reference TRBV7-2 and TRBJ2-1 provide the parts outside the CDR3, is GAGVSQSPSNKVTEKGKDVELRCDPISGHTALYWYRQSLGQGLEFLIYFQGNSAPDKSGLPSDRFSAERTGGSVSTLTIQRTQQEDSAVYLCASSLGADSYNEQFFGPGTRLTVL.

The sample holds one count of this clone. V and J are TRBV5-4 and TRBJ2-3; no reliable D call. This CDR3 is built from 12 residues. Trimming took off 3 bases at V and 6 bases at J, with 8 bases between the two ends. The V gene's germline CDR1 is SGHNT and CDR2 YYREEE (reference sequence). The chain's CDR3 is CASSWLGDTQYF. The CDR3 region has the DNA TGTGCCAGCAGCTGGTTGGGGGATACGCAGTATTTT.

This sequence joins TRBV7-9 and TRBJ2-7; 8 bases fit TRBD2. CDR3 length equals 14 residues. J was trimmed by 7 bases and V by 3 bases; bases with no gene match: 8. CDR1 and CDR2 (germline): SEHNR, FQNEAQ (reference sequence). The CDR3 region is CASSLPGGSSEQYV. The CDR3 bases are TGTGCCAGCAGCTTGCCGGGAGGGTCGAGTGAGCAGTACGTC.